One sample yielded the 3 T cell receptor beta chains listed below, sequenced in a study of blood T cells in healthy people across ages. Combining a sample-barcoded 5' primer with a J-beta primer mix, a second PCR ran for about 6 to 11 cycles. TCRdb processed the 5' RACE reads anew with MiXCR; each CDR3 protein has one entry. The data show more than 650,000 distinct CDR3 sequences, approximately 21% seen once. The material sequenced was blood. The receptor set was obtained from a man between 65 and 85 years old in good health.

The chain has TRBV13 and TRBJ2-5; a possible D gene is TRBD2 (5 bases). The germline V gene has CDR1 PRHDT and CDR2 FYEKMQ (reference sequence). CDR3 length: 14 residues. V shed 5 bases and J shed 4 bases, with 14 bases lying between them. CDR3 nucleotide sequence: TGTGCCAGCAGCGTCCGTGGGGAGCTAGAGACCCAGTACTTC. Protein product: CASSVRGELETQYF.

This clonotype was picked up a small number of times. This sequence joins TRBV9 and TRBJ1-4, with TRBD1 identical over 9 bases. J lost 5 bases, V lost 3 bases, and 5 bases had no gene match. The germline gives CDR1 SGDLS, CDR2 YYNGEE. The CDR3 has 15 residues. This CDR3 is CASSGVTGGNEKLFF. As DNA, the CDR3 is TGTGCCAGCAGCGGAGTGACAGGGGGAAATGAAAAACTGTTTTTT.

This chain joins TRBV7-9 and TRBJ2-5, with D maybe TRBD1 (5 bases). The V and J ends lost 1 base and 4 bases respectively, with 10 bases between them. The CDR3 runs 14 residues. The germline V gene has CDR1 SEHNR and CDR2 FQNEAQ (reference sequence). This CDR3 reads CASSLGTIGETQYF. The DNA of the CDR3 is TGTGCCAGCAGCTTAGGGACAATCGGAGAGACCCAGTACTTC.